Below are 9 T cell receptor beta chains sequenced from a single sample in a study of T cell repertoires in ileal Crohn's disease. Time point here: neoterminal ileum biopsy at postoperative endoscopy, about 6 months after surgery. TCRdb's copy holds only in-frame clones and misses some; the assay was immunoSEQ multiplex PCR. This sample has over 8,500 clones, with 79% found just once. The material sequenced was ileal tissue. The receptor source for this set is an adult with Crohn's disease.

The V and J genes are TRBV19 and TRBJ1-1, with a possible D match to TRBD1 (6 bases). Trimming removed 3 bases at V and 7 bases at J, with 12 bases between. Germline V gene lookup returns CDR1 LNHDA and CDR2 SQIVND (reference sequence). The CDR3 loop spans 13 amino acids. The CDR3 sequence is CASSIRDTGEAFF. Written as DNA, the CDR3 is TGTGCCAGTAGTATCCGGGACACCGGTGAAGCTTTCTTT.

The rearrangement uses TRBV6-1 and TRBJ1-4; 7 bases are shared with TRBD1. Germline V gene sequence: CDR1 MNHNS, CDR2 SASEGT. The CDR3 extends over 17 amino acids. The ends lost 4 bases at V and 3 bases at J; junction bases unmatched: 11. CDR3 amino acids: CASSGYVPGQSNEKLFF. The CDR3 DNA reads as TGTGCCAGCAGTGGCTACGTACCGGGACAGTCTAATGAAAAACTGTTTTTT.

This chain uses TRBV4-1 with TRBJ2-7, with TRBD1 matching 7 bases. The junction had 2 bases not matched to a gene; V was cut back by 1 base and J by 2 bases. This CDR3 region has 14 residues. Germline values: CDR1 MGHRA, CDR2 YSYEKL. CDR3 in DNA: TGCGCCAGCAGCCAAGTAACAGGGGCCTACGAGCAGTACTTC. Protein product: CASSQVTGAYEQYF.

The chain has TRBV7-9 and TRBJ1-1, with D possibly being TRBD1 (5 bases). Per germline, CDR1 SEHNR and CDR2 FQNEAQ (reference sequence). This CDR3 region has 14 residues. V was pared by 5 bases and J by 5 bases, with 15 bases between. CDR3 sequence (DNA): TGTGCCAGCAGCGTAGGGGTAAGAGGGACTGAAGCTTTCTTT. It encodes CASSVGVRGTEAFF.

This clone was observed a handful of times. The CDR3: CASSQDGQGEPSAIYF. CDR3 DNA sequence: TGTGCCAGCAGCCAAGATGGGCAGGGGGAACCCAGCGCCATATATTTT. The V gene is TRBV14, the J gene TRBJ1-3, with 7 bases that match TRBD1. This CDR3 is built from 16 residues. V shed 0 bases, J shed 11 bases, and the junction held 13 bases outside the gene matches. CDR1 is SGHDN and CDR2 is FVKESK in the germline V gene. The whole variable domain, remainder taken from reference TRBV14 and TRBJ1-3, is EAGVTQFPSHSVIEKGQTVTLRCDPISGHDNLYWYRRVMGKEIKFLLHFVKESKQDESGMPNNRFLAERTGGTYSTLKVQPAELEDSGVYFCASSQDGQGEPSAIYFGEGSWLTVV.

The CDR3: CASSIADRGYSPLHF. The DNA of the CDR3 is TGTGCCAGTAGTATAGCCGACAGGGGTTACTCACCCCTCCACTTT. The rearrangement links TRBV19 to TRBJ1-6, with 8 bases identical to TRBD1. The CDR3 extends over 15 amino acids. Per the germline V gene, CDR1 is LNHDA and CDR2 is SQIVND (reference sequence). J gave up 10 bases and V 1 base, and 6 bases lay outside the gene matches.

In its sample, this clone was seen once. This sequence joins TRBV30 and TRBJ1-1; 7 nucleotides match TRBD1. CDR3 length: 12 residues. Looked up from germline, CDR1 is GTSNPN and CDR2 is SVGIG (reference sequence). After removal of 4 bases from V and 5 bases from J, the junction contained 4 bases not matched to a gene. The CDR3 sequence is CAWTRGRTEAFF. The DNA of the CDR3 is TGTGCCTGGACCAGGGGGAGGACTGAAGCTTTCTTT.

The J gene is TRBJ2-3, the V gene TRBV5-4; D gene ambiguous. V lost 4 bases and J 2 bases, leaving 14 bases between the germline ends. The germline V gene has CDR1 SGHNT and CDR2 YYREEE (reference sequence). The CDR3 sequence is 15 residues long. CDR3 protein: CASSTNTRNTDTQYF. CDR3 DNA: TGTGCCAGCAGCACTAACACTCGTAACACAGATACGCAGTATTTT.

The chain couples TRBV7-6 to TRBJ2-6; TRBD1 matches at 7 bases. CDR3 length: 19 amino acids. Germline-derived CDR1 and CDR2 are SGHVS and FNYEAQ. Trimming cost V 4 bases and J 0 bases; bases outside gene matches: 12. DNA of the CDR3: TGTGCCAGCAGCTCCCGCGCAGGGGGAACCTTCTCTGGGGCCAACGTCCTGACTTTC. This codes for CASSSRAGGTFSGANVLTF.